These 8 T cell receptor beta chains originate from one sample sequenced in a study of OX40 agonist ivuxolimab in advanced cancers. Produced via immunoSEQ multiplex PCR; TCRdb's table is partial and in-frame only. Among 75,000 to 95,000 clones listed, over 75% were seen once. The material sequenced was CD4+ or CD8+ T cells sorted from blood, taken in a trial of the OX40 agonist ivuxolimab. All receptors derive from an adult with an advanced solid tumor such as melanoma, head and neck, liver or kidney cancer.

This clone appeared a few times. The J gene is TRBJ2-7, the V gene TRBV5-1; possible D gene TRBD1, 5 bases. The CDR3 runs to 13 residues. Germline V lookup: CDR1 SGHRS, CDR2 YFSETQ. The V end lost 1 base, the J end lost 2 bases, and 7 bases lay between the germline ends. CDR3 nucleotides: TGCGCCAGCAGCTTGTCAGGGCCCTACGAGCAGTACTTC. It translates to CASSLSGPYEQYF.

The CDR3 coding sequence is TGTGCCAGCACCCCCCGCGGGACAGAGAATTCACCCCTCCACTTT. Translating gives CASTPRGTENSPLHF. The chain is built from TRBV7-9 and TRBJ1-6; 7 bases are a match to TRBD1. Per germline, CDR1 SEHNR and CDR2 FQNEAQ (reference sequence). The J segment lost 7 bases and the V segment lost 7 bases, leaving 10 bases of the junction unmatched. This CDR3 region has 15 residues.

A single count supports this clone. The V call is TRBV5-4, the J call TRBJ2-5; D unclear. V lost 1 base, J lost 3 bases, and 13 bases lay in between. Germline CDR1 SGHNT, CDR2 YYREEE (reference sequence). The CDR3 has 15 residues. The CDR3 here is CASSLIGLGKETQYF. The CDR3 bases are TGTGCCAGCAGCTTGATAGGGCTAGGGAAAGAGACCCAGTACTTC.

The gene calls are TRBV11-2 and TRBJ2-6; no definite D call. The CDR3 totals 15 residues. Germline V CDR1 and CDR2: SGHAT, FQNNGV. The V and J ends lost 5 bases and 1 base respectively, with 9 bases between them. The CDR3 DNA reads TGTGCCAGCAGCCACCGAGGTTCTGGGGCCAACGTCCTGACTTTC. It specifies CASSHRGSGANVLTF.

This chain uses TRBV10-3 with TRBJ2-1; TRBD2 matches 9 bases. The trim removed 6 bases at V and 4 bases at J, leaving 10 bases unmatched. CDR3 size: 16 residues. Looked up from germline, CDR1 is ENHRY and CDR2 is SYGVKD. CDR3 amino acids: CAISRASGERYNEQFF. The CDR3 DNA is TGTGCCATCAGCCGGGCTAGCGGGGAACGTTACAATGAGCAGTTCTTC.

This clone was recorded only once. The chain links TRBV7-8 to TRBJ2-2; D ambiguous. CDR1 and CDR2 (germline): SGHVS, FQNEAQ. This CDR3 comprises 15 residues. Trimming took 0 bases from V and 5 from J, leaving 10 bases between them. The CDR3 nucleotides are TGTGCCAGCAGCTTAGCTGAGTGGGGTACCGGGGAGCTGTTTTTT. As protein: CASSLAEWGTGELFF.

The CDR3 region has the DNA TGTGCCAGCAGCTTAACTAGCGGGTCCACAGATACGCAGTATTTT. This sequence encodes CASSLTSGSTDTQYF. V gene TRBV11-3 combines with J gene TRBJ2-3; 9 nucleotides agree with TRBD2. The CDR3 consists of 15 residues. Trimming at V came to 2 bases and at J to 2 bases, leaving 2 bases not matched to a gene. The germline V gene has CDR1 SGHNT and CDR2 YENEEA. The whole variable domain, remainder taken from reference TRBV11-3 and TRBJ2-3, is EAGVVQSPRYKIIEKKQPVAFWCNPISGHNTLYWYLQNLGQGPELLIRYENEEAVDDSQLPKDRFSAERLKGVDSTLKIQPAELGDSAVYLCASSLTSGSTDTQYFGPGTRLTVL.

This chain joins TRBV4-1 and TRBJ2-2; the D is unclear. Looked up from germline, CDR1 is MGHRA and CDR2 is YSYEKL. With 0 bases removed from V and 0 bases from J, the gap between germline ends came to 5 bases. This CDR3 is built from 15 residues. The CDR3 here is CASSQDRTNTGELFF. In DNA form, the CDR3 reads TGCGCCAGCAGCCAAGACAGAACGAACACCGGGGAGCTGTTTTTT.